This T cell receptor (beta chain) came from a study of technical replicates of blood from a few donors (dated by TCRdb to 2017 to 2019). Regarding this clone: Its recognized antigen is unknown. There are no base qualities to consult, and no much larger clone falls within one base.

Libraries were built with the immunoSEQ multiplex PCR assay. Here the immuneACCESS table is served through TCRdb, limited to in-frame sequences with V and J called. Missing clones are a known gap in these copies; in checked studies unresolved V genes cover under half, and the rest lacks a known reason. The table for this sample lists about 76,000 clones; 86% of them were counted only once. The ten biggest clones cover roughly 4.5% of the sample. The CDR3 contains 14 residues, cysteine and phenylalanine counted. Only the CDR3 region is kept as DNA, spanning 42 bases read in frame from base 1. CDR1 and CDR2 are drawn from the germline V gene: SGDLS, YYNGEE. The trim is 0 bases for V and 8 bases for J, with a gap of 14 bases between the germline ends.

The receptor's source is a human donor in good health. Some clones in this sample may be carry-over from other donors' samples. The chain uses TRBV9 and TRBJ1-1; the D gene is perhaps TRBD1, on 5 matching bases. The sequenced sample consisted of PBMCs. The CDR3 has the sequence CASSVERGTPEAFF. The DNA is TGTGCCAGCAGCGTAGAGCGCGGGACCCCCGAAGCTTTCTTT.